This TCR beta chain was recovered during a study of monozygotic twins with cystic fibrosis (dated by TCRdb to the early 2020s). In terms of the full investigation: Approximately 3.3 micrograms of fragmented DNA went through roughly 15 PCR cycles to produce barcoded libraries. To gauge how much genetics shapes V and J gene usage, the researchers compared TCR beta repertoires both within and across 16 monozygotic twin pairs who have cystic fibrosis. The cohort included ten female and six male twin pairs, mostly children and adolescents, aged roughly 2.0 to 36.4 years with a median of approximately 8.2 years. Twins were ranked among roughly 970 cohort participants for weight-for-height and FEVPerc (FEV1 disease centile) at the day of blood sampling. Data for three of the twin pairs had been reported earlier in a different context.

In the case of this clone: Its target antigen remains unknown. One base away there is no much larger clone; base qualities are not given.

The twin pairs came from the European Cystic Fibrosis Twin and Sibling Study Cohort, which recruited patients from over 150 CF clinics across 14 European countries. Zygosity and CFTR genotype were verified in-house, and zygosity was tested by multiplex PCR of nine short tandem repeat loci. Each twin gave a peripheral blood sample, and clinical parameters were documented on that same day of blood sampling. Phenol/chloroform extraction was used to isolate genomic DNA from peripheral blood cells, and the DNA was then kept in TE buffer at 4 degrees C. Including the terminal cysteine and valine, the CDR3 comprises 15 residues. Of all the DNA, just the CDR3 is kept, 45 bases in frame from base 1. Here V drops 2 bases and J drops 3 bases, and the junction holds 5 bases not matched to any gene. Here is what the overall study found, with its caveats: Sharing of nucleotide-identical clonotypes was significantly greater within monozygotic CF twin pairs than between unrelated CF individuals (P = 0.000026, Mann-Whitney). Only a small cohort was studied, and no association of shared CDR3 numbers with age, concordance or disease severity was found. Simpson clonality was generally low (median 0.0095), suggesting a naive-dominated repertoire, with higher clonality in the most severely affected patients. The greatest similarity to the co-twin was observed for V gene usage in 13 of 16 pairs and for J usage in 8 of 16 pairs, which suggested genetic constraints.

TCR beta CDR3 regions were amplified by multiplex PCR using the immunoSEQ immune profiling system, following the manufacturer's instructions. An Illumina NextSeq system was used to carry out the sequencing. From the authors' description of their analysis: Sequence data were processed on the immunoSEQ Analyzer platform, and clonality was computed as the square root of Simpson's index of productive rearrangements. Similarity in V and J usage was quantified by Jensen-Shannon distance, and CDR3 generation probabilities were calculated with OLGA. The immuneACCESS database (August 2020) and VDJdb (December 2020) were searched for shared CDR3 sequences. Imported from immuneACCESS, the table was reduced by TCRdb to in-frame sequences with V and J called. These copies leave out some clones; in studies compared against another copy, an unresolved V gene accounts for under half, and the cause of the remainder is not known. The D gene and trimming were derived from the DNA, and the V and J assignments and clone size from that table. In all, the sample holds tens of thousands of clones, and less than 98% of those were seen once. Roughly 0.15% of the sample is in the top ten clones.

The chain was built from TRBV23-1 and TRBJ2-7; 9 bases in the middle match TRBD1. TRBV23-1 is known as an ORF, though its function is uncertain. The receptor's source is a girl aged 10-17 years with cystic fibrosis. The sample was blood. The bases are TGCGCCAGCAGTCAACCGAGGGACAGGGACTACGAGCAGTACGTC. It encodes CASSQPRDRDYEQYV.